The TCR beta chain described here comes from a study of human T cells and chemical hapten exposure. In TCRdb, the RACE reads were re-called with MiXCR into one record per CDR3 protein. The sample has roughly 200,000 distinct CDR3 sequences, 24% seen once; the top ten hold 2% to 2.5%. A few counts support this clonotype. Germline values: CDR1 MDHEN, CDR2 SYDVKM. The CDR3 covers 11 residues. Time point specified: patch test 3, about 24 weeks after DPC sensitization. Described treatment: therapeutic diphenylcyclopropenone sensitization with weekly scalp DPC. Sequenced material: whole blood, taken in connection with sensitization to the hapten diphenylcyclopropenone (DPC). The rearrangement links TRBV28 to TRBJ1-1; tentative D call: TRBD1 (5 bases). The receptor was isolated from a woman aged 40 to 49 with alopecia areata. Some clones in this sample may be carry-over from other donors' samples. In nucleotides, the CDR3 is TGTGCGGCGGGGGTTTCTTGGGCAGCTTTCTTT. It translates to CAAGVSWAAFF.